These 24 T cell receptor beta chains share one sample of origin, sequenced in a study of T cell responses to AZD1222 COVID-19 vaccine. The assay was immunoSEQ multiplex PCR, and TCRdb's table has in-frame clones only and misses some. Of more than 120,000 clones listed, roughly 84% are singletons. The sample was peripheral blood, taken 28 days after the second AZD1222 dose. The receptors were sampled from an adult who received the AZD1222 COVID-19 vaccine.

V and J are TRBV7-9 and TRBJ2-1; 12 bases line up with TRBD2. Germline lookup yields CDR1 SEHNR and CDR2 FQNEAQ (reference sequence). V was pared by 4 bases and J by 0 bases, with 7 bases of the junction left unmatched. The CDR3 totals 18 residues. Written as DNA, the CDR3 is TGTGCCAGCAGCTCGACTAGCGGGAGTGGAAGCTCCTACAATGAGCAGTTCTTC. Translating gives CASSSTSGSGSSYNEQFF. Complete variable domain (other parts from reference TRBV7-9 and TRBJ2-1): DTGVSQNPRHKITKRGQNVTFRCDPISEHNRLYWYRQTLGQGPEFLTYFQNEAQLEKSRLLSDRFSAERPKGSFSTLEIQRTEQGDSAMYLCASSSTSGSGSSYNEQFFGPGTRLTVL.

This chain joins TRBV6-5 and TRBJ2-1, with D perhaps TRBD2 (6 bases). Trimming took 6 bases from V and 12 from J, leaving 21 bases between them. The germline V gene encodes CDR1 MNHEY and CDR2 SVGAGI. CDR3 size: 14 residues. CDR3 sequence: CASRPSGGAEGQFF. Written as DNA, the CDR3 is TGTGCCAGCAGGCCCTCTGGAGGGGCGGAGGGGCAGTTCTTC.

Only a few counts were recorded for this clone. The V gene is TRBV19, the J gene TRBJ1-5; D gene unclear. Germline V CDR1 and CDR2: LNHDA, SQIVND (reference sequence). There are 16 residues in the CDR3. The V and J ends lost 5 bases and 8 bases respectively, with 22 bases between them. The CDR3 DNA is TGTGCCAGTAGTCCGGGCGCATCCACCCTGTGGGAGCCCCAGCATTTT. Protein sequence: CASSPGASTLWEPQHF. The full variable domain, its missing parts supplied by reference TRBV19 and TRBJ1-5, is DGGITQSPKYLFRKEGQNVTLSCEQNLNHDAMYWYRQDPGQGLRLIYYSQIVNDFQKGDIAEGYSVSREKKESFPLTVTSAQKNPTAFYLCASSPGASTLWEPQHFGDGTRLSIL.

This clone was counted between two and nine times. V and J are TRBV30 and TRBJ1-6, with 7 bases identical to TRBD1. The CDR3 totals 14 residues. V was pared by 2 bases and J by 7 bases, with 5 bases of the junction left unmatched. In germline, CDR1 is GTSNPN, CDR2 SVGIG (reference sequence). CDR3 sequence reads: CAWSSGTANSPLHF. In DNA form, the CDR3 reads TGTGCCTGGAGTTCCGGGACAGCAAATTCACCCCTCCACTTT.

Worth noting for this clone: Sequence at one end of the junction differs from germline and may be a read error. The chain recombines TRBV27 with TRBJ2-2; TRBD2 aligns across 7 bases. The CDR3 spans 19 residues. The germline CDR1 and CDR2 sequences are MNHEY and SMNVEV (reference sequence). CDR3 sequence: CAGSFSGGPLGEYTGELFF. CDR3 bases: TGTGCCGGCAGTTTTTCGGGAGGCCCCCTGGGGGAGTACACCGGGGAGCTGTTTTTT.

The rearrangement links TRBV7-9 to TRBJ2-1, with no clear D. CDR3 length: 13 amino acids. CDR1 SEHNR and CDR2 FQNEAQ come from the germline V gene (reference sequence). The V gene lost 3 bases and the J gene lost 4 bases, with 7 bases spanning the gap. In nucleotides, the CDR3 is TGTGCCAGCAGCTTGGAAGAATACAATGAGCAGTTCTTC. This translates into CASSLEEYNEQFF.

The chain joins TRBV12-3 or TRBV12-4 to TRBJ1-1; no firm D call. The CDR3 contains 13 residues. V lost 2 bases and J lost 9, with 13 bases in between. The CDR3 reads CASSLPTGDKAFF. The CDR3, as DNA: TGTGCCAGCAGTTTACCGACCGGGGATAAAGCTTTCTTT.

This clone was seen more than once but under ten times. The chain has TRBV6-5 and TRBJ2-1; D is unresolved. The CDR3 length is 11 residues. V dropped 2 bases and J dropped 9 bases, with 5 bases sitting between them. From germline, CDR1 is MNHEY and CDR2 SVGAGI. The CDR3 DNA follows: TGTGCCAGCAGTTACCCCGGTGAGCAGTTCTTC. Protein product: CASSYPGEQFF.

This clone was seen a single time. The chain uses TRBV28 and TRBJ2-5, with 9 bases fitting TRBD2. The trim removed 4 bases at V and 4 bases at J, leaving 16 bases unmatched. The CDR3 runs to 18 residues. CDR1 is MDHEN, CDR2 SYDVKM, per germline. The CDR3 DNA follows: TGTGCCAGCAGTTCCACCAGGGTTAGCGGGGGTCGGCTAGAGACCCAGTACTTC. As protein: CASSSTRVSGGRLETQYF.

In its sample, this clone was seen a few times. V usage is TRBV3-1 (or the pseudogene TRBV3-2) and J usage is TRBJ2-5; 13 positions agree with TRBD2. Trimming took 5 bases from V and 8 from J; bases not matched to a gene: 8. The CDR3 contains 15 residues. CDR1 and CDR2 from the germline V gene are LGHDT and YNNKEL (reference sequence). Here the CDR3 reads CASSDGTSGVGTQYF. The CDR3 DNA sequence: TGTGCCAGCAGCGACGGGACTAGCGGGGTTGGAACCCAGTACTTC.

The chain employs TRBV1 and TRBJ2-2. TRBV1 is labeled a pseudogene. The CDR3 has 18 amino acids. The CDR3 DNA reads TGCACCAGCAGCCAAGCGAATGGCCTTCACTTTAACACCGGGGAGCTGTTTTTT. It is translated as CTSSQANGLHFNTGELFF.

The chain carries TRBV30 and TRBJ1-1; the D gene is possibly TRBD1 (5 bases). The CDR3 sequence is 11 residues long. Germline V gene lookup returns CDR1 GTSNPN and CDR2 SVGIG (reference sequence). V lost 3 bases and J 6 bases, leaving 8 bases between the germline ends. Here the CDR3 DNA reads TGTGCCTGGAGCGCAGGGCCTGAAGCTTTCTTT. Encoded protein: CAWSAGPEAFF.

The V and J genes are TRBV7-8 and TRBJ2-3; either TRBD1 or TRBD2 may supply D (6 bases each). Germline lookup yields CDR1 SGHVS and CDR2 FQNEAQ. The ends were cut back, 4 bases at V and 4 bases at J, with 9 bases in the middle. CDR3 length equals 13 residues. Here the CDR3 DNA reads TGTGCCAGCAGCTCTAGGGGGGCAGATACGCAGTATTTT. Amino acid sequence: CASSSRGADTQYF.

The chain couples TRBV11-2 to TRBJ1-3; D gene unclear. With 5 bases removed from V and 0 bases from J, the gap between germline ends came to 8 bases. CDR1 and CDR2 (germline): SGHAT, FQNNGV. The CDR3 sequence is 14 residues long. The CDR3 sequence: CASSDRSSGNTIYF. The CDR3 bases are TGTGCCAGCAGCGACCGGTCCTCTGGAAACACCATATATTTT.

J is TRBJ2-5 and V is TRBV2, with 10 bases fitting TRBD1. The length of the CDR3 is 16 residues. Trimming cost V 4 bases and J 5 bases; bases outside gene matches: 10. Per the germline V gene, CDR1 is SNHLY and CDR2 is FYNNEI. In DNA form, the CDR3 reads TGTGCCAGCAGTGGGGGACAGGGGAGGAGGTTGGAGACCCAGTACTTC. Translation: CASSGGQGRRLETQYF.

The V call is TRBV30, the J call TRBJ1-2, with 8 bases fitting TRBD1. From germline, CDR1 is GTSNPN and CDR2 SVGIG (reference sequence). Losses at the gene ends were 8 bases for V and 3 bases for J; bases not matched to a gene: 11. This CDR3 comprises 14 residues. In DNA form, the CDR3 reads TGTGCCCTCAGGGGGCAGAAACGAGACTATGGCTACACCTTC. It specifies CALRGQKRDYGYTF.

The chain is built from TRBV11-2 and TRBJ1-5; TRBD1 agrees at 8 bases. Trimming removed 1 base from V and 5 bases from J; junction bases left unmatched: 1. The CDR3 totals 14 residues. CDR1 is SGHAT and CDR2 is FQNNGV in the germline V gene. This chain's CDR3 is CASSLAGGYQPQHF. CDR3 sequence (DNA): TGTGCCAGCAGCTTAGCAGGGGGCTATCAGCCCCAGCATTTT.

This chain links TRBV10-3 with TRBJ2-5; D call uncertain. Germline loops: CDR1 ENHRY, CDR2 SYGVKD. The CDR3 loop spans 13 amino acids. V gave up 0 bases and J gave up 1 base, with 3 bases separating them. This CDR3 reads CAISESSQETQYF. Written as DNA, the CDR3 is TGTGCCATCAGTGAGTCTAGCCAAGAGACCCAGTACTTC.

The chain links TRBV11-3 to TRBJ1-1; no reliable D call. Trimming took 0 bases from V and 6 from J, leaving 8 bases between them. The CDR3 consists of 13 residues. Germline values: CDR1 SGHNT, CDR2 YENEEA. In DNA, the CDR3 is TGTGCCAGCAGCTTAGATCGGGCCTCTGAAGCTTTCTTT. Its protein product is CASSLDRASEAFF.

The J gene is TRBJ2-1, the V gene TRBV7-2; TRBD2 is a possible D gene (6 bases). This CDR3 has 15 residues. Trimming left V 0 bases short and J 6 bases short, with 12 bases between. Looked up from germline, CDR1 is SGHTA and CDR2 is FQGNSA. As DNA, the CDR3 is TGTGCCAGCAGCTTAGCCGGAGGGCTCAGCAATGAGCAGTTCTTC. Translating it yields CASSLAGGLSNEQFF.

This chain uses TRBV4-1 with TRBJ1-1; 7 positions match TRBD1. Trimming removed 3 bases from V and 0 bases from J; junction bases left unmatched: 10. The CDR3 runs 17 residues. Per germline, CDR1 MGHRA and CDR2 YSYEKL. CDR3 amino acids: CASSHLSQGDLNTEAFF. In DNA form, the CDR3 reads TGCGCCAGCAGCCACCTATCGCAGGGGGATCTGAACACTGAAGCTTTCTTT.

The J gene is TRBJ1-3, the V gene TRBV10-3; a possible D gene is TRBD1 (6 bases). V was clipped by 2 bases and J by 3 bases, with 8 bases between them. Germline CDR1 reads ENHRY; CDR2 reads SYGVKD. This CDR3 has 14 amino acids. The CDR3 sequence is CAISETGSGNTIYF. DNA of the CDR3: TGTGCCATCAGTGAGACAGGGAGTGGAAACACCATATATTTT.

This clone was observed once. A junction end diverges from the germline sequence, so it may reflect a read error. The CDR3 DNA is TGTGCCAGCAGTCACTCCTACGAGCAGTACTTC. This gives the protein CASSHSYEQYF. The chain has TRBV6-2 or TRBV6-3 and TRBJ2-7, with D uncertain. This CDR3 comprises 11 residues. CDR1 and CDR2 (germline): MNHEY, SVGEGT.

This chain links TRBV9 with TRBJ2-7; TRBD1 matches at 7 bases. The CDR3 sequence is 15 residues long. The germline gives CDR1 SGDLS, CDR2 YYNGEE. Trimming removed 0 bases from V and 0 bases from J; junction bases left unmatched: 3. The CDR3 here is CASSVEGQDSYEQYF. The DNA for the CDR3 is TGTGCCAGCAGCGTAGAAGGACAGGACTCCTACGAGCAGTACTTC. The full variable domain, rest sourced from reference TRBV9 and TRBJ2-7, is DSGVTQTPKHLITATGQRVTLRCSPRSGDLSVYWYQQSLDQGLQFLIQYYNGEERAKGNILERFSAQQFPDLHSELNLSSLELGDSALYFCASSVEGQDSYEQYFGPGTRLTVT.